Listed below are T cell receptor beta chains from one sample, sequenced in a study of beta chain features in type 1 diabetes. Generated by immunoSEQ multiplex PCR, the TCRdb table keeps only in-frame clones and is missing some. This table has fewer than 550,000 clones, approximately 10% appearing once. The sample was naive CD4+ T cells from blood. The source of these receptors is a woman aged 18-29 years in good health. Each CDR3 is given with its conserved first and last residue. D genes are given only for firm matches. Clone size is given for some rows only: seen once, a few or many times, or a class if the clone is expanded.

size	V	J	D	DNA	CDR3
-	TRBV5-6	TRBJ1-2	-	TGTGCCAGCAGCCCTATTCGGGTAGGCTATGGCTACACCTTC	CASSPIRVGYGYTF
-	TRBV5-6	TRBJ2-7	-	TGTGCCAGCAGCTTGTTAGAGCCCCCCTACGAGCAGTACTTC	CASSLLEPPYEQYF
-	TRBV5-6	TRBJ2-1	-	TGTGCCAGCAGCTTGGTGTCAGTTGGGGAGCAGTTCTTC	CASSLVSVGEQFF
-	TRBV6-6	TRBJ1-1	TRBD1	TGTGCCACCCAGGACAGGGTTAACACTGAAGCTTTCTTT	CATQDRVNTEAFF
-	TRBV4-1	TRBJ2-3	-	TGCGCCAGCAGCCAAGGCCTCCTTGATACGCAGTATTTT	CASSQGLLDTQYF
-	TRBV7-3	TRBJ2-1	-	TGTGCCAGCAGCTTAACGTTCCCAAGTGAGCAGTTCTTC	CASSLTFPSEQFF
-	TRBV7-8	TRBJ2-7	TRBD2	TGTGCCAGCAGCGTAGGACTAGTATTGGGCTACGAGCAGTACTTC	CASSVGLVLGYEQYF
few	TRBV15	TRBJ1-1	-	TGTGCCACCAGCAGGAATGCATTGCTGAAGAACACTGAAGCTTTCTTT	CATSRNALLKNTEAFF
-	TRBV19	TRBJ2-5	-	TGTGCCAGTAGTATAGGGGGATCAGAGACCCAGTACTTC	CASSIGGSETQYF
few	TRBV7-2	TRBJ2-5	TRBD2	TGTGCCAGCAGCACCGGACTAGCGGGGACAGAGACCCAGTACTTC	CASSTGLAGTETQYF
-	TRBV15	TRBJ2-7	-	TGTGCCACCAGCCCCGGGGGGACAGGACGCTACGAGCAGTACTTC	CATSPGGTGRYEQYF
few	TRBV19	TRBJ1-4	-	TGTGCCAGTACTATCCGAGGGACGGAGAAGTCAAAACTGTTTTTT	CASTIRGTEKSKLFF
-	TRBV19	TRBJ2-3	-	TGTGCCAGTTTGGGGGATGATACGCAGTATTTT	CASLGDDTQYF
few	TRBV5-1	TRBJ2-3	-	TGCGCCAGCAGCTTCACGGACTTTACAGATACGCAGTATTTT	CASSFTDFTDTQYF
few	TRBV6-6	TRBJ1-3	-	TGTGCCAGCAGCTACGATATCTCTGGAAACACCATATATTTT	CASSYDISGNTIYF
-	TRBV30	TRBJ2-7	TRBD2	TGTGCCTGGAGTCCGCTTAGCGGGAGGACCTACGAGCAGTACTTC	CAWSPLSGRTYEQYF
-	TRBV7-2	TRBJ2-5	TRBD1	TGTGCCAGCAGCCAGACAGGGGGCCGAGAGACCCAGTACTTC	CASSQTGGRETQYF
few	TRBV2	TRBJ2-6	-	TGTGCCAGCAGCCGAAGCGGAGATCCTGGGGCCAACGTCCTGACTTTC	CASSRSGDPGANVLTF
few	TRBV19	TRBJ1-1	-	TGTGCCAGTAGTTCCGTAGGAGGTATGAACACTGAAGCTTTCTTT	CASSSVGGMNTEAFF
-	TRBV7-2	TRBJ2-5	TRBD2	TGTGCCAGCAGCTTTAGCGGGAAAAGAGAGACCCAGTACTTC	CASSFSGKRETQYF
-	TRBV19	TRBJ2-7	-	TGTGCCAGTAGTATGAGCCCTAACTACGAGCAGTACTTC	CASSMSPNYEQYF
few	TRBV5-1	TRBJ2-1	-	TGCGCCAGCAGCTGGGGCGGGAATGAGCAGTTCTTC	CASSWGGNEQFF
-	TRBV5-6	TRBJ1-6	-	TGTGCCAGCAGCTTGTTGGGGCAAAGCTCCTATAATTCACCCCTCCACTTT	CASSLLGQSSYNSPLHF
few	TRBV7-2	TRBJ2-7	-	TGTGCCAGCAGCACGGGCGGGTTTCGCGAGCAGTACTTC	CASSTGGFREQYF
-	TRBV28	TRBJ2-4	-	TGTGCCAGCAGTTCCCTACAGGGAGCCAAAAACATTCAGTACTTC	CASSSLQGAKNIQYF
-	TRBV5-4	TRBJ2-6	-	TGTGCCAGCAGACGGAGAACCTCTGGGGCCAACGTCCTGACTTTC	CASRRRTSGANVLTF
-	TRBV7-2	TRBJ2-3	-	TGTGCCAGCAGCTTAAATCCACGGGGCACAGATACGCAGTATTTT	CASSLNPRGTDTQYF
few	TRBV2	TRBJ2-1	-	TGTGCCAGCAGAAAGCGGAATGAGCAGTTCTTC	CASRKRNEQFF
-	TRBV6-6	TRBJ2-7	TRBD1	TGTGCCAGCAGTTTTTCCGGGACAGGCACCGAGCAGTACTTC	CASSFSGTGTEQYF
few	TRBV7-9	TRBJ2-5	-	TGTGCCAGCAGCTTAGGCCGGACGCCGTTAGGGGAGACCCAGTACTTC	CASSLGRTPLGETQYF
few	TRBV9	TRBJ1-3	-	TGTGCCAGCAGCGTAGCCCACAGGGTGTCTGGAAACACCATATATTTT	CASSVAHRVSGNTIYF
few	TRBV12-5	TRBJ2-1	TRBD2	TGTGCTAGTGGTAGGGGACTAGCGCATCGGAATGAGCAGTTCTTC	CASGRGLAHRNEQFF
-	TRBV7-2	TRBJ2-3	-	TGTGCCAGCAGCCCCCAGTGGACAGATACGCAGTATTTT	CASSPQWTDTQYF
-	TRBV18	TRBJ2-1	TRBD1	TGTGCCAGCTCACTATCGACAGGGTACAATGAGCAGTTCTTC	CASSLSTGYNEQFF
-	TRBV29-1	TRBJ2-1	TRBD1	TGCAGCGTTGAAGTTGGGGCGACAGGGGGCATCCAGTTCTTC	CSVEVGATGGIQFF
once	TRBV14	TRBJ2-7	TRBD1	TGTGCCAGCAGCCAAGTCGCGACAGGGGGCTTTGGCGAGCAGTACTTC	CASSQVATGGFGEQYF
few	TRBV29-1	TRBJ2-5	TRBD2	TGCAGCGTAGTCAATAGCGGGGGGGCCAAAGAGACCCAGTACTTC	CSVVNSGGAKETQYF
few	TRBV18	TRBJ2-1	TRBD1	TGTGCCAGCTCACCCCTTGGACAGGATTACAATGAGCAGTTCTTC	CASSPLGQDYNEQFF
-	TRBV28	TRBJ1-6	-	TGTGCCAGCAGTTCACAGGGTAGATCCTATAATTCACCCCTCCACTTT	CASSSQGRSYNSPLHF
-	TRBV7-9	TRBJ1-5	-	TGTGCCAGCAGCCGGGACCTGATTAGCAATCAGCCCCAGCATTTT	CASSRDLISNQPQHF
-	TRBV19	TRBJ2-1	-	TGTGCCAGTAGTATTGCGTCCTACAATGAGCAGTTCTTC	CASSIASYNEQFF
-	TRBV29-1	TRBJ1-2	TRBD1	TGCAGCGTTGAGGCAGGGGGCAATGGCTACACCTTC	CSVEAGGNGYTF
few	TRBV27	TRBJ2-7	-	TGTGCCAGCAGCCTCAACGGTCTCCTCTACGAGCAGTACTTC	CASSLNGLLYEQYF
-	TRBV29-1	TRBJ2-7	TRBD1	TGCAGCGTGGGGACAGGGCCTAACTACGAGCAGTACTTC	CSVGTGPNYEQYF
-	TRBV7-6	TRBJ2-5	-	TGTGCCAGCAGCTTAGTTCCGGCAGGGAGGGAGACCCAGTACTTC	CASSLVPAGRETQYF
many	TRBV15	TRBJ1-1	-	TGTGCCACCAGCAGGGGAGACACTGAAGCTTTCTTT	CATSRGDTEAFF
-	TRBV7-9	TRBJ2-5	-	TGTGCCAGCAGCTTGTTGGAGACCCAGTACTTC	CASSLLETQYF
-	TRBV7-3	TRBJ2-3	-	TGTGCCAGCGGAATAGGGGATACGCAGTATTTT	CASGIGDTQYF
-	TRBV9	TRBJ1-2	-	TGTGCCAGCAACCAGGGACTGTCTAGGTACACCTTC	CASNQGLSRYTF